Listed below are T cell receptor beta chains from one sample, sequenced in a study of beta chain features in type 1 diabetes. Sequencing was performed with immunoSEQ multiplex PCR; in TCRdb, only in-frame clones are kept and a portion is missing. The data contain about 300,000 clones, under 8.5% of them seen just once; the ten biggest clones take up roughly 1%. The sample comprised central memory CD4+ T cells from blood. These receptor sequences come from a young woman in good health. Each CDR3 is given with its conserved first and last residue. The D gene is left open where the match is weak. A clone size is listed for some rows: how often the clone was seen (once, few, many), or a class if it is expanded.

CDR3,DNA,size,D,J,V
CATNTRTEQETQYF,TGTGCCACCAATACGAGGACAGAACAAGAGACCCAGTACTTC,NA,NA,TRBJ2-5,TRBV18
CASSYYTGEAEAFF,TGTGCCAGCAGTTACTATACAGGGGAGGCTGAAGCTTTCTTT,few,TRBD1,TRBJ1-1,TRBV6-5
CASSVRGDNYNEQFF,TGTGCCAGCAGCGTACGTGGGGATAACTACAATGAGCAGTTCTTC,many,NA,TRBJ2-1,TRBV9
CASSQRGYGYTF,TGTGCCAGCAGCCAGAGGGGCTATGGCTACACCTTC,NA,NA,TRBJ1-2,TRBV14
CAWSAGPNQPQHF,TGTGCCTGGAGCGCAGGCCCCAATCAGCCCCAGCATTTT,NA,NA,TRBJ1-5,TRBV30
CASSQRTGGSGANVLTF,TGTGCCAGCTCACAGCGGACAGGGGGCTCTGGGGCCAACGTCCTGACTTTC,NA,TRBD1,TRBJ2-6,TRBV18
CASSPPGAGSDIQYF,TGTGCCAGCAGTCCCCCCGGGGCAGGTTCTGACATTCAGTACTTC,few,NA,TRBJ2-4,TRBV6-6
CAISAAGPNTDTQYF,TGTGCCATCAGTGCTGCCGGACCTAACACAGATACGCAGTATTTT,few,NA,TRBJ2-3,TRBV10-3
CASSPGTSGRETQYF,TGTGCCAGCTCACCCGGGACCTCGGGAAGGGAGACCCAGTACTTC,NA,NA,TRBJ2-5,TRBV18
CASSLGGASETQYF,TGTGCCAGCAGCTTGGGCGGCGCCAGCGAGACCCAGTACTTC,NA,NA,TRBJ2-5,TRBV5-4
CASSPSELASEAFF,TGTGCCAGCAGCCCATCGGAATTAGCATCCGAAGCTTTCTTT,few,NA,TRBJ1-1,TRBV7-8
CASKGVGNTEAFF,TGTGCCAGTAAGGGTGTCGGGAACACTGAAGCTTTCTTT,NA,NA,TRBJ1-1,TRBV19
CASSFLAGDTGELFF,TGCGCCAGCAGCTTTTTAGCGGGAGACACCGGGGAGCTGTTTTTT,few,TRBD2,TRBJ2-2,TRBV5-1
CAWSVPRGRGSEKLFF,TGTGCCTGGAGTGTACCCCGAGGCAGGGGGAGTGAAAAACTGTTTTTT,NA,TRBD1,TRBJ1-4,TRBV30
CASSFPHRTANTEAFF,TGTGCCAGCAGTTTCCCCCATAGGACAGCGAACACTGAAGCTTTCTTT,medium-sized,NA,TRBJ1-1,TRBV28
CASGTYNEQFF,TGCGCCAGCGGGACGTACAATGAGCAGTTCTTC,many,NA,TRBJ2-1,TRBV5-1
CASSLGDYYNEQFF,TGCGCCAGCAGCTTGGGGGACTACTACAATGAGCAGTTCTTC,few,TRBD2,TRBJ2-1,TRBV5-1
CASSHQTGARTSNQPQHF,TGTGCCAGCAGCCATCAAACAGGGGCGCGTACGAGCAATCAGCCCCAGCATTTT,few,TRBD1,TRBJ1-5,TRBV4-2
CASSFGGGNTEAFF,TGTGCCAGCAGCTTCGGGGGTGGAAACACTGAAGCTTTCTTT,NA,NA,TRBJ1-1,TRBV7-2
CASSPPEGGTSPLHF,TGTGCCAGCTCACCGCCGGAGGGGGGTACTTCACCCCTCCACTTT,few,NA,TRBJ1-6,TRBV18
CASSLARTNTGELFF,TGTGCCAGCAGCTTAGCCAGGACAAACACCGGGGAGCTGTTTTTT,NA,NA,TRBJ2-2,TRBV11-2
CSVDGTGVDNQPQHF,TGCAGCGTTGATGGGACAGGGGTTGACAATCAGCCCCAGCATTTT,few,TRBD1,TRBJ1-5,TRBV29-1
CASRSTLTASSGNTIYF,TGCGCCAGCAGGTCTACCTTAACAGCCTCCTCTGGAAACACCATATATTTT,NA,NA,TRBJ1-3,TRBV5-1
CASSWGSDYNEQFF,TGTGCCAGCAGCTGGGGTAGCGACTACAATGAGCAGTTCTTC,few,NA,TRBJ2-1,TRBV11-3
CASSLARDEETQYF,TGTGCCAGCAGCTTAGCCCGGGACGAAGAGACCCAGTACTTC,many,NA,TRBJ2-5,TRBV7-9
CASSLNRGFYTF,TGTGCCAGCAGCTTAAATCGGGGATTCTATACCTTC,few,NA,TRBJ1-2,TRBV7-9
CASSLRLGTEAFF,TGTGCCAGCAGCTTAAGGCTTGGGACTGAAGCTTTCTTT,few,NA,TRBJ1-1,TRBV7-2
CASSFQGGNIQYF,TGTGCCAGCAGCTTCCAGGGTGGGAACATTCAGTACTTC,many,NA,TRBJ2-4,TRBV5-6
CASSYWDRNEQFF,TGTGCCAGCAGTTATTGGGACCGCAATGAGCAGTTCTTC,few,NA,TRBJ2-1,TRBV6-5
CASSLSWNSGELFF,TGTGCCAGCAGTTTATCGTGGAATTCCGGGGAGCTGTTTTTT,many,NA,TRBJ2-2,TRBV27
CASSAGGPRNEQFF,TGTGCCAGCAGCGCGGGGGGGCCCCGCAATGAGCAGTTCTTC,few,TRBD2,TRBJ2-1,TRBV9
CASSLEKGTSGGTNEQFF,TGTGCCAGCAGCTTAGAGAAGGGGACTAGCGGGGGGACCAATGAGCAGTTCTTC,NA,TRBD2,TRBJ2-1,TRBV7-9
CASSQDFRTGLYGYTF,TGCGCCAGCAGCCAAGATTTTCGAACAGGGCTCTATGGCTACACCTTC,NA,NA,TRBJ1-2,TRBV4-3
CASSLGFKETQYF,TGTGCCAGCAGCTTAGGATTTAAAGAGACCCAGTACTTC,NA,NA,TRBJ2-5,TRBV7-9
CASSQTTRGLLRRNQETQYF,TGTGCCAGCAGCCAAACGACAAGGGGGCTTTTGAGGAGGAATCAAGAGACCCAGTACTTC,few,TRBD1,TRBJ2-5,TRBV14
CASSYSTGNYEQYF,TGTGCCAGCAGTTACTCGACAGGGAACTACGAGCAGTACTTC,few,TRBD1,TRBJ2-7,TRBV6-5
CASRELDRRETQYF,TGTGCCAGCAGAGAATTGGACAGGCGGGAGACCCAGTACTTC,few,TRBD1,TRBJ2-5,TRBV6-6
CSELGSDEQFF,TGCAGTGAGCTGGGGTCGGATGAGCAGTTCTTC,NA,NA,TRBJ2-1,TRBV20-1
CASSLTGGNQPQHF,TGTGCCAGCAGCTTAACAGGGGGCAATCAGCCCCAGCATTTT,NA,TRBD1,TRBJ1-5,TRBV5-4
CASSLDLSYTF,TGTGCCAGCAGCTTAGATCTTAGCTACACCTTC,few,NA,TRBJ1-2,TRBV7-9
CASSSQTPAKLFF,TGTGCCAGCAGCTCACAGACCCCCGCGAAGCTGTTTTTT,NA,NA,TRBJ1-4,TRBV14
CASSLWENTEAFF,TGTGCCAGCAGCCTTTGGGAGAACACTGAAGCTTTCTTT,NA,NA,TRBJ1-1,TRBV14
CASSSLGRVSEAFF,TGTGCCAGCAGCTCTCTTGGCCGGGTCTCTGAAGCTTTCTTT,few,NA,TRBJ1-1,TRBV7-2
CASSSAAQGPYEQYF,TGTGCCAGCTCATCTGCGGCGCAGGGGCCATACGAGCAGTACTTC,many,NA,TRBJ2-7,TRBV18
CASSLAYTYRDRSSYEQYF,TGTGCCAGCAGCTTAGCTTACACTTACAGGGATAGGAGCTCCTACGAGCAGTACTTC,few,NA,TRBJ2-7,TRBV7-9
CASSEWLEGQPQHF,TGTGCCAGCAGTGAATGGTTGGAGGGGCAGCCCCAGCATTTT,many,NA,TRBJ1-5,TRBV2
CASSRRGRRLVPEDEQFF,TGTGCCAGCAGCCGCCGGGGGCGAAGACTAGTTCCCGAAGATGAGCAGTTCTTC,few,NA,TRBJ2-1,TRBV13
CASSLGQYGEQYF,TGTGCCAGCAGCTTAGGACAGTATGGCGAGCAGTACTTC,many,NA,TRBJ2-7,TRBV11-3
CASSDGQGRAFF,TGTGCCAGCTCAGATGGACAGGGTCGAGCTTTCTTT,many,TRBD1,TRBJ1-1,TRBV18